A single sample is the source of the 10 T cell receptor beta chains below, sequenced in a study of blood T cell repertoires in COVID-19. Data came from immunoSEQ multiplex PCR; TCRdb stores just in-frame clones and leaves some out. The sample shows roughly 86,000 clones, over 60% of them seen only once. The sequenced sample consisted of peripheral blood. These receptor sequences come from a man aged 50 to 60 who had recovered from COVID-19.

This clone was detected ten times or more. The V and J genes are TRBV27 and TRBJ1-1; D is uncertain. Germline V gene sequence: CDR1 MNHEY, CDR2 SMNVEV (reference sequence). This CDR3 comprises 13 residues. V lost 5 bases, J lost 4 bases, and 11 bases lay in between. The CDR3 sequence is CASSLFTGTEAFF. For the CDR3, the DNA is TGTGCCAGCAGTCTCTTCACGGGCACTGAAGCTTTCTTT.

This chain uses TRBV6-5 with TRBJ2-1; 9 bases match TRBD2. The CDR3 totals 15 residues. The germline CDR1 and CDR2 sequences are MNHEY and SVGAGI. Germline trimming cut 7 bases from V and 8 bases from J; bases unmatched to any gene: 12. CDR3 DNA: TGTGCCAGCACCCACCGTAGCGGGGGAGGCGATGAGCAGTTCTTC. This translates into CASTHRSGGGDEQFF.

V is TRBV3-1 (or the pseudogene TRBV3-2) and J is TRBJ1-5; tentatively, D is TRBD1 (6 bases). The CDR3 extends over 15 amino acids. Trimming took off 1 base at V and 0 bases at J, with 7 bases between the two ends. Per germline, CDR1 LGHDT and CDR2 YNNKEL (reference sequence). In DNA form, the CDR3 reads TGTGCCAGCAGCCAAGGGACAGATAGCAATCAGCCCCAGCATTTT. Encoded protein: CASSQGTDSNQPQHF.

The chain recombines TRBV6-5 with TRBJ2-7; D gene uncertain. CDR1 is MNHEY, CDR2 SVGAGI, per germline. The V end lost 1 base, the J end lost 6 bases, and 16 bases lay between the germline ends. The CDR3 spans 15 residues. CDR3 sequence (DNA): TGTGCCAGCAGTTACTTTCGAGGCCGCGATATCGAGCAGTACTTC. This encodes CASSYFRGRDIEQYF.

The gene calls are TRBV7-8 and TRBJ1-5; 10 positions agree with TRBD1. CDR1 SGHVS and CDR2 FQNEAQ come from the germline V gene. After removal of 5 bases from V and 9 bases from J, the junction contained 10 bases not matched to a gene. The CDR3 has 15 residues. CDR3 loop: CASSPLRDRGGPQHF. CDR3 nucleotide sequence: TGTGCCAGCAGCCCCCTCCGGGACAGGGGTGGGCCCCAGCATTTT.

The V gene is TRBV5-1, the J gene TRBJ2-2; TRBD2 matches 10 bases. V was pared by 4 bases and J by 0 bases, with 9 bases of the junction left unmatched. The germline V gene encodes CDR1 SGHRS and CDR2 YFSETQ. The CDR3 extends over 18 amino acids. The CDR3: CASSPTGLAVSNTGELFF. The DNA of the CDR3 is TGCGCCAGCAGCCCGACCGGACTAGCGGTGTCGAACACCGGGGAGCTGTTTTTT.

This chain uses TRBV19 with TRBJ2-7; maybe TRBD2 (6 bases). V gave up 6 bases and J gave up 2 bases, with 14 bases separating them. The germline CDR1 and CDR2 sequences are LNHDA and SQIVND (reference sequence). CDR3 length: 14 amino acids. CDR3 in amino acids: CASSIQEGTYEQYF. The CDR3 nucleotides read TGTGCCAGTAGCATTCAGGAGGGAACCTACGAGCAGTACTTC. Full variable domain (outside the CDR3, taken from reference TRBV19 and TRBJ2-7): DGGITQSPKYLFRKEGQNVTLSCEQNLNHDAMYWYRQDPGQGLRLIYYSQIVNDFQKGDIAEGYSVSREKKESFPLTVTSAQKNPTAFYLCASSIQEGTYEQYFGPGTRLTVT.

This rearrangement joins TRBV29-1 to TRBJ1-4; D gene uncertain. The V gene's germline CDR1 is SQVTM and CDR2 ANQGSEA. This CDR3 is built from 11 residues. V gave up 5 bases and J gave up 8 bases, with 9 bases separating them. For the CDR3, the DNA is TGCAGCGTTAGACGAGGGGAAAAACTGTTTTTT. Translation gives CSVRRGEKLFF.

The chain couples TRBV3-1 (or the pseudogene TRBV3-2) to TRBJ2-4; 7 bases match TRBD2. The CDR3 runs 17 residues. V lost 4 bases, J lost 10 bases, and 19 bases stayed unmatched. CDR1 and CDR2 (germline): LGHDT, YNNKEL (reference sequence). The CDR3 is CASSLITRGGSGIIQYF. As DNA, the CDR3 is TGTGCCAGCAGCCTGATCACCCGTGGCGGGAGCGGGATAATTCAGTACTTC.

This clone came up once. The chain links TRBV24-1 to TRBJ2-6, with 7 bases identical to TRBD1. Trimming removed 3 bases from V and 0 bases from J; junction bases left unmatched: 10. Germline assignment: CDR1 KGHDR and CDR2 SFDVKD. This CDR3 is 19 amino acids long. The CDR3 DNA follows: TGTGCCACCAGTGATAGATCCGGGACAGCTATCTCTGGGGCCAACGTCCTGACTTTC. Residues: CATSDRSGTAISGANVLTF.